The T cell receptor (beta chain) under discussion was sequenced for a study of blood T cells in healthy people across ages. This CDR3 has 17 residues. Germline CDR1 reads SGDLS; CDR2 reads YYNGEE. Trimming at V came to 2 bases and at J to 4 bases, leaving 11 bases not matched to a gene. The second PCR ran roughly 6 to 11 cycles with a sample-barcoded 5' primer and J-beta primers. Each cDNA molecule carried a tag from a template-switch adaptor that contained 12 random nucleotides. There were at least 3 million CDR3-containing paired-end reads obtained from each sample. Each CDR3 protein gets one entry after TCRdb re-called the 5' RACE reads with MiXCR. Altogether about 1,400,000 distinct CDR3 sequences are present, about 40% being singletons, with the ten largest covering under 8%. In terms of origin and age, donors were healthy Caucasian individuals from Russia aged about 6 to 90. Per sample, at least 5 micrograms of total RNA were extracted.

The rearrangement joins TRBV9 to TRBJ1-1, with 10 bases that match TRBD1. The sample comprised blood. The clonotype comes from a woman in her late teens or twenties in good health. This CDR3 is CASSVPRDRGGLTEAFF. CDR3 bases: TGTGCCAGCAGCGTCCCACGGGACAGGGGAGGGCTCACTGAAGCTTTCTTT.